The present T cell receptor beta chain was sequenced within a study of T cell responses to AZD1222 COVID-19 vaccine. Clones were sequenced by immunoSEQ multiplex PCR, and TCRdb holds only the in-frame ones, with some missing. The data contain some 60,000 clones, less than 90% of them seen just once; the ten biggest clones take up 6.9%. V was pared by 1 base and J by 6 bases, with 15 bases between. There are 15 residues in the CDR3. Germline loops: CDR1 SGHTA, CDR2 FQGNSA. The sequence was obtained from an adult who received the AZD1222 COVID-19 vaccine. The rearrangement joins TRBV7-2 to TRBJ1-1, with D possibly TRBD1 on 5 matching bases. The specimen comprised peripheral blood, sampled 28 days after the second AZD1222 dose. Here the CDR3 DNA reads TGTGCCAGCAGCTTAGATGCAGGGTACGGGTCTGAAGCTTTCTTT. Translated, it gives CASSLDAGYGSEAFF.